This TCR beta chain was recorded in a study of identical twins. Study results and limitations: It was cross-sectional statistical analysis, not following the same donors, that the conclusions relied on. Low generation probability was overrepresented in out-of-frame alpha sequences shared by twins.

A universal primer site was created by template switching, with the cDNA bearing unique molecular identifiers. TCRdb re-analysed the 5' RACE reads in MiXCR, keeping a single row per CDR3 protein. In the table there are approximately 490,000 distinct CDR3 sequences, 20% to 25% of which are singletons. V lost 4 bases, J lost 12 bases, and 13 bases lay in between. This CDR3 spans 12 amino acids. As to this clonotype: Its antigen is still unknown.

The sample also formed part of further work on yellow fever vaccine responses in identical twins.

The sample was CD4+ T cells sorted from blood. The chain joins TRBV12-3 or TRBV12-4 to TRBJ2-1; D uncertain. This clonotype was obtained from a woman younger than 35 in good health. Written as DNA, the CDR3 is TGTGCCAGCAGTTCCCGGGTCCCGACGCAGTTCTTC. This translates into CASSSRVPTQFF.